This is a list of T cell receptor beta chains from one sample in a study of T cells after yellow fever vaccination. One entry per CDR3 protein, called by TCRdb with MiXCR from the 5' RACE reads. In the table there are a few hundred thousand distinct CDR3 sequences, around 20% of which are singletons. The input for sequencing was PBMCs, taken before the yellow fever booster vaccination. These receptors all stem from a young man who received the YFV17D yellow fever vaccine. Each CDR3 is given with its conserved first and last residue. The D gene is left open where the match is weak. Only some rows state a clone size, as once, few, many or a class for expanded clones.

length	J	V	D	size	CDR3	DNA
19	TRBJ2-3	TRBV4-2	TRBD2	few	CASSQDVGTSGGRADTQYF	TGTGCCAGCAGCCAAGATGTTGGGACTAGCGGGGGGCGCGCAGATACGCAGTATTTT
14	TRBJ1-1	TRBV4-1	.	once	CASSQPGVLTEAFF	TGCGCCAGCAGCCAACCCGGGGTGCTCACTGAAGCTTTCTTT
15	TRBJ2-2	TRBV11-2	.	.	CASSLTGEYTGELFF	TGTGCCAGCAGCTTAACGGGGGAGTACACCGGGGAGCTGTTTTTT
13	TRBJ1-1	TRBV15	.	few	CATSKDSVPEAFF	TGTGCCACCAGCAAAGACAGCGTCCCTGAAGCTTTCTTT
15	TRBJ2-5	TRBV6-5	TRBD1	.	CASSSGQGEQETQYF	TGTGCCAGCAGTTCCGGACAGGGGGAACAAGAGACCCAGTACTTC
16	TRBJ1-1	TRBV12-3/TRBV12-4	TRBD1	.	CASRLQGAQSNTEAFF	TGTGCCAGCAGACTACAGGGGGCGCAATCGAACACTGAAGCTTTCTTT
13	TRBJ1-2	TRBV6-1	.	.	CASSPGQPHGYTF	TGTGCCAGCAGTCCCGGACAGCCCCATGGCTACACCTTC
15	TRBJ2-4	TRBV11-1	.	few	CASTPRWGAKNIQYF	TGTGCCAGCACCCCCCGATGGGGGGCCAAAAACATTCAGTACTTC
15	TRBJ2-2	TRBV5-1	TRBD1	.	CASSIGTVPTGELFF	TGCGCCAGCAGCATCGGGACAGTCCCCACCGGGGAGCTGTTTTTT
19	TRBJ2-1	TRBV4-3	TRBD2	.	CASSQDRLAGVSSYNEQFF	TGCGCCAGCAGCCAAGATCGACTAGCGGGGGTTAGCTCCTACAATGAGCAGTTCTTC
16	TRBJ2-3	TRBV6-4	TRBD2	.	CASSEVGGGITDTQYF	TGTGCCAGCAGTGAAGTCGGCGGGGGGATCACAGATACGCAGTATTTT
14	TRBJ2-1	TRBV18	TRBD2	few	CASSVAGGLNEQFF	TGTGCCAGCTCCGTAGCGGGGGGACTGAATGAGCAGTTCTTC
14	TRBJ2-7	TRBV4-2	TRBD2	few	CASSQTTSGREQYF	TGTGCCAGCAGCCAAACGACTAGCGGGCGGGAGCAGTACTTC
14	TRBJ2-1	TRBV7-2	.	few	CASSFQEVGNEQFF	TGTGCCAGCAGCTTCCAAGAGGTTGGGAATGAGCAGTTCTTC
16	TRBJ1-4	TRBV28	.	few	CASTWGGRGSNEKLFF	TGTGCCAGCACCTGGGGGGGGCGCGGGTCTAATGAAAAACTGTTTTTT
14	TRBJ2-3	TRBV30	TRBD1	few	CAWSPTGSTDTQYF	TGTGCCTGGAGCCCGACAGGGAGCACAGATACGCAGTATTTT
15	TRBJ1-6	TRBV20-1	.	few	CSARFGSSYNSPLHF	TGCAGTGCTAGATTTGGGAGCTCCTATAATTCACCCCTCCACTTT
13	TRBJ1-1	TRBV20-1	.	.	CSARLGGRTEAFF	TGCAGTGCTCGCTTGGGGGGGAGGACTGAAGCTTTCTTT
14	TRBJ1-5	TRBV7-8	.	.	CASSSNRAAQPQHF	TGTGCCAGCAGCTCCAACAGGGCAGCGCAGCCCCAGCATTTT
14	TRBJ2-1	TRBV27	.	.	CASSLSMAGNEQFF	TGTGCCAGCAGTTTATCTATGGCGGGCAATGAGCAGTTCTTC
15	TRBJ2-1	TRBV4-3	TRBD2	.	CASSSEGSGVNEQFF	TGCGCCAGCAGTAGCGAAGGGAGCGGGGTTAATGAGCAGTTCTTC
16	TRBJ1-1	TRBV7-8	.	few	CASSPVGAGVDTEAFF	TGTGCCAGCAGCCCAGTCGGGGCGGGGGTCGACACTGAAGCTTTCTTT